In its sample, the clone carrying this T cell receptor beta chain was seen a few times. Antigen: not known. The source of the sample is a study of T-cell memory formation after mild COVID-19. Study context: Clustering of TCRs was largely donor specific. Study-wide results and limits: A subset of responding clones appeared in pre-infection memory, suggesting cross-reactive memory joined.

Germline V gene sequence: CDR1 SEHNR, CDR2 FQNEAQ (reference sequence). V was shortened by 5 bases and J by 0 bases, with 11 bases between the two germline ends. This CDR3 spans 15 amino acids. The TCR alpha and TCR beta cDNA libraries, bearing sample barcodes and UMIs, were generated by 5'RACE using constant-segment primers. Via MiXCR, TCRdb re-called the 5' RACE reads, giving one row per CDR3 protein. This sample has 300,000 to 400,000 distinct CDR3 sequences, with about 21% found just once. What was sequenced was PBMCs or a T cell subset sorted from them (not recorded which). This clonotype was sampled from an adult woman who had mild COVID-19 (a few samples of this study predate the infection). Cell type and time point are not known. The rearrangement uses TRBV7-9 and TRBJ2-1; no clear D gene. The CDR3 loop reads CASSDDRISYNEQFF. Here the CDR3 DNA reads TGTGCCAGCAGCGATGACCGTATCTCCTACAATGAGCAGTTCTTC.